Below are 27 T cell receptor beta chains sequenced from a single sample in a study of blood T cell repertoires in COVID-19. Some clones are missing from TCRdb's copy, which holds only in-frame ones; the method was immunoSEQ multiplex PCR. The profile shows some 66,000 clones, 82% of them singletons. The sequencing input was peripheral blood. The receptors were sampled from a man aged 55-75 years with acute or convalescent COVID-19.

The chain couples TRBV2 to TRBJ1-2; 7 bases are shared with TRBD1. The V gene's germline CDR1 is SNHLY and CDR2 FYNNEI. The CDR3 consists of 14 residues. V lost 5 bases, J lost 5 bases, and 8 bases stayed unmatched. In nucleotides, the CDR3 is TGTGCCAGCAGTTACTTGTCAGGGGGTTATGGCTACACCTTC. Its protein product is CASSYLSGGYGYTF.

The V and J genes are TRBV6-5 and TRBJ2-7, with TRBD1 matching 9 bases. This CDR3 comprises 14 residues. Losses at the gene ends were 6 bases for V and 4 bases for J; bases not matched to a gene: 7. From germline, CDR1 is MNHEY and CDR2 SVGAGI. The CDR3, as DNA: TGTGCCAGCAGAGGGACAGGGATGTGGTACGAGCAGTACTTC. This sequence encodes CASRGTGMWYEQYF.

The chain is built from TRBV2 and TRBJ2-6, with TRBD1 matching over 8 bases. The CDR3 has 15 residues. The trim removed 9 bases at V and 1 base at J, leaving 5 bases unmatched. The germline CDR1 and CDR2 sequences are SNHLY and FYNNEI. The CDR3 region is CARGQGGSGANVLTF. CDR3 in DNA: TGTGCCAGAGGACAGGGTGGGTCTGGGGCCAACGTCCTGACTTTC.

This chain joins TRBV6-2 or TRBV6-3 and TRBJ1-1, with 8 bases that match TRBD1. This CDR3 is built from 17 residues. With V trimmed by 0 bases and J by 4 bases, 10 bases remained unmatched. In germline, CDR1 is MNHEY, CDR2 SVGEGT. The CDR3 DNA sequence: TGTGCCAGCAGTTACTCTGGGGCCGGACAGGGAGGCACTGAAGCTTTCTTT. Its translation: CASSYSGAGQGGTEAFF.

This chain links TRBV19 with TRBJ2-5, with no clear D. The CDR3 spans 14 residues. V dropped 3 bases and J dropped 4 bases, with 12 bases sitting between them. Looked up from germline, CDR1 is LNHDA and CDR2 is SQIVND (reference sequence). The chain's CDR3 is CASSMNGRGETQYF. For the CDR3, the DNA is TGTGCCAGTAGTATGAACGGCCGAGGAGAGACCCAGTACTTC.

This rearrangement joins TRBV5-6 to TRBJ2-5; the D gene is possibly TRBD2 (6 bases). Germline assignment: CDR1 SGHDT and CDR2 YYEEEE. Trimming removed 1 base at V and 1 base at J, with 17 bases between. CDR3 size: 17 residues. The CDR3 spells CASSLPAGLYRQETQYF. Here the CDR3 DNA reads TGTGCCAGCAGCTTGCCAGCGGGCCTTTATCGCCAAGAGACCCAGTACTTC.

The chain uses TRBV9 and TRBJ1-6; D unclear. The CDR3 contains 12 residues. Per germline, CDR1 SGDLS and CDR2 YYNGEE. With 1 base removed from V and 10 bases from J, the gap between germline ends came to 6 bases. CDR3 sequence (DNA): TGTGCCAGCAGCGTACTTGGCTCACCCCTCCACTTT. It encodes CASSVLGSPLHF.

This sequence joins TRBV6-5 and TRBJ1-1; D not certain. V lost 4 bases to trimming and J lost 6 bases, with 9 bases between them. Germline V lookup: CDR1 MNHEY, CDR2 SVGAGI. The CDR3 totals 12 residues. CDR3 DNA: TGTGCCAGCAGTTCGACTTTATCTGAAGCTTTCTTT. Translated: CASSSTLSEAFF.

The chain joins TRBV7-7 to TRBJ2-2; TRBD2 matches 7 bases. Trimming cost V 4 bases and J 1 base; bases outside gene matches: 9. CDR1 and CDR2 from the germline V gene are SSHAT and FNYEAQ (reference sequence). This CDR3 has 17 amino acids. The CDR3: CASSSGEGSWNTGELFF. The CDR3 nucleotides read TGTGCCAGCAGCTCTGGGGAGGGGAGCTGGAACACCGGGGAGCTGTTTTTT.

The rearrangement links TRBV24-1 to TRBJ2-1; TRBD1 matches 7 bases. The V gene end was trimmed by 5 bases and the J gene end by 7 bases; junction bases not matched to a gene: 4. The V gene's germline CDR1 is KGHDR and CDR2 SFDVKD. The CDR3 is made up of 13 amino acids. Written as DNA, the CDR3 is TGTGCCACCAGTGTGGGCAGGGGGAATGAGCAGTTCTTC. Residues: CATSVGRGNEQFF.

The V and J genes are TRBV7-9 and TRBJ2-7; maybe TRBD1 (5 bases). This CDR3 comprises 13 residues. Trimming cost V 3 bases and J 5 bases, with 11 bases left between them. In germline, CDR1 is SEHNR, CDR2 FQNEAQ (reference sequence). The CDR3 spells CASSFAGSDEQYF. The CDR3 region has the DNA TGTGCCAGCAGCTTTGCAGGGTCCGACGAGCAGTACTTC.

The chain couples TRBV19 to TRBJ1-6, with TRBD1 identical over 9 bases. Germline V gene lookup returns CDR1 LNHDA and CDR2 SQIVND (reference sequence). CDR3 length: 16 residues. With V trimmed by 6 bases and J by 10 bases, 13 bases remained unmatched. The CDR3 reads CASSLGGDRARSPLHF. The CDR3 DNA sequence: TGTGCCAGTAGCCTAGGTGGGGACAGGGCGAGGTCACCCCTCCACTTT.

The rearrangement links TRBV19 to TRBJ2-7; 12 bases are a match to TRBD1. There are 16 residues in the CDR3. Per the germline V gene, CDR1 is LNHDA and CDR2 is SQIVND (reference sequence). Trimming removed 5 bases from V and 6 bases from J; junction bases left unmatched: 11. CDR3 loop: CASSRAAGTGGGEQYF. CDR3 DNA sequence: TGTGCCAGTAGTCGAGCGGCCGGGACAGGGGGCGGCGAGCAGTACTTC.

This chain uses TRBV30 with TRBJ1-2; D ambiguous. Germline CDR1 reads GTSNPN; CDR2 reads SVGIG (reference sequence). V was clipped by 1 base and J by 0 bases, with 15 bases between them. The CDR3 extends over 16 amino acids. CDR3 bases: TGTGCCTGGAGTGATCGCCTCAGGTATTCTAACTATGGCTACACCTTC. Protein sequence: CAWSDRLRYSNYGYTF.

This clone was seen a few times. The rearrangement joins TRBV7-9 to TRBJ1-2; D is possibly TRBD1 (6 bases). The germline gives CDR1 SEHNR, CDR2 FQNEAQ (reference sequence). The CDR3 consists of 15 residues. The V end lost 9 bases, the J end lost 6 bases, and 23 bases lay between the germline ends. In DNA, the CDR3 is TGTGCCAGTCCCGAGGGGGAGACAGGATCAGATGGCTACACCTTC. Its protein is CASPEGETGSDGYTF.

V gene TRBV7-8 combines with J gene TRBJ2-5; 9 positions agree with TRBD2. The CDR3 spans 17 residues. Germline V gives CDR1 SGHVS, CDR2 FQNEAQ. The V segment lost 5 bases and the J segment 4 bases; nucleotides outside the gene matches: 14. Here the CDR3 reads CASSAGVGLALTETQYF. CDR3 sequence (DNA): TGTGCCAGCAGCGCAGGGGTTGGACTAGCGTTAACAGAGACCCAGTACTTC.

The chain employs TRBV6-2 or TRBV6-3 and TRBJ2-5; 9 nucleotides agree with TRBD1. Germline V gene data show CDR1 as MNHEY and CDR2 as SVGEGT. The CDR3 is 16 amino acids. The V gene end was trimmed by 6 bases and the J gene end by 5 bases; junction bases not matched to a gene: 13. The CDR3 sequence: CASSKAWTGVFETQYF. CDR3 coding DNA: TGTGCCAGCAGCAAAGCATGGACAGGGGTTTTTGAGACCCAGTACTTC.

This chain joins TRBV15 and TRBJ1-4; D is possibly TRBD1 (6 bases). Trimming shortened V by 0 bases and J by 7 bases, and 9 bases separated the two germline ends. CDR1 and CDR2 from the germline V gene are LNHNV and YYDKDF (reference sequence). The CDR3 extends over 14 amino acids. The CDR3 region is CATSRDTGTEKLFF. The CDR3 bases are TGTGCCACCAGCAGAGATACAGGGACTGAAAAACTGTTTTTT.

The rearrangement links TRBV29-1 to TRBJ1-1, with unresolved D. The CDR3 covers 11 residues. Trimming left V 4 bases short and J 4 bases short, with 7 bases between. Germline V gene data show CDR1 as SQVTM and CDR2 as ANQGSEA. CDR3 protein: CSVGRRTEAFF. Written as DNA, the CDR3 is TGCAGCGTTGGGAGGCGCACTGAAGCTTTCTTT.

This rearrangement joins TRBV25-1 to TRBJ2-5; D perhaps matches TRBD1 (6 bases). The CDR3 extends over 14 amino acids. Looked up from germline, CDR1 is MGHDK and CDR2 is SYGVNS. With 1 base removed from V and 6 bases from J, the gap between germline ends came to 12 bases. In DNA, the CDR3 is TGTGCCAGCAGTGAATCAGGGGCAGGAAAGACCCAGTACTTC. This sequence encodes CASSESGAGKTQYF.

This clone was seen once. The chain is built from TRBV7-8 and TRBJ2-5, with 9 bases identical to TRBD1. The CDR3 extends over 15 amino acids. From germline, CDR1 is SGHVS and CDR2 FQNEAQ. After removal of 5 bases from V and 4 bases from J, the junction contained 8 bases not matched to a gene. The CDR3 loop is CASSPSRGQGETQYF. CDR3 DNA sequence: TGTGCCAGCAGCCCGTCACGGGGACAGGGAGAGACCCAGTACTTC.

This clone was recorded a few times. The gene calls are TRBV7-8 and TRBJ2-2; the match to TRBD1 covers 10 bases. The germline V gene encodes CDR1 SGHVS and CDR2 FQNEAQ. There are 16 residues in the CDR3. V was pared by 4 bases and J by 2 bases, with 4 bases of the junction left unmatched. The CDR3: CASSSGQGVNTGELFF. CDR3 DNA: TGTGCCAGCAGCTCCGGACAGGGGGTAAACACCGGGGAGCTGTTTTTT. Full variable domain (missing parts from reference TRBV7-8 and TRBJ2-2): GAGVSQSPRYKVAKRGQDVALRCDPISGHVSLFWYQQALGQGPEFLTYFQNEAQLDKSGLPSDRFFAERPEGSVSTLKIQRTQQEDSAVYLCASSSGQGVNTGELFFGEGSRLTVL.

V is TRBV7-2 and J is TRBJ1-1, with 7 bases aligning to TRBD1. J lost 2 bases, V lost 4 bases, and 4 bases had no gene match. CDR1 is SGHTA, CDR2 FQGNSA, per germline. This CDR3 is 14 amino acids long. The CDR3 reads CASSWGQTNTEAFF. For the CDR3, the DNA is TGTGCCAGCAGCTGGGGACAGACCAACACTGAAGCTTTCTTT.

The chain joins TRBV6-2 or TRBV6-3 to TRBJ1-2; TRBD1 aligns across 8 bases. Trimming removed 4 bases from V and 8 bases from J; junction bases left unmatched: 9. The CDR3 has 14 residues. CDR1 MNHEY and CDR2 SVGEGT come from the germline V gene. CDR3 region: CASSFGQGGWGYTF. In DNA, the CDR3 is TGTGCCAGCAGTTTTGGACAGGGCGGATGGGGCTACACCTTC.

V is TRBV27 and J is TRBJ1-6; 7 bases are shared with TRBD1. Germline CDR1 MNHEY, CDR2 SMNVEV (reference sequence). The junction had 6 bases not matched to a gene; V was cut back by 3 bases and J by 10 bases. CDR3 length: 14 residues. CDR3: CASSFDRAGSPLHF. CDR3 in DNA: TGTGCCAGCAGTTTCGACAGGGCTGGGTCACCCCTCCACTTT.

The rearrangement uses TRBV5-6 and TRBJ1-6; maybe TRBD1 (5 bases). Germline V gives CDR1 SGHDT, CDR2 YYEEEE. The CDR3 is made up of 16 amino acids. V dropped 4 bases and J dropped 0 bases, with 11 bases sitting between them. The CDR3 loop reads CASSPGGFSYNSPLHF. CDR3 DNA sequence: TGTGCCAGCAGCCCGGGGGGGTTCTCCTATAATTCACCCCTCCACTTT.

The chain uses TRBV24-1 and TRBJ2-3, with D perhaps TRBD1 (5 bases). The CDR3 is made up of 13 amino acids. Looked up from germline, CDR1 is KGHDR and CDR2 is SFDVKD. Trimming cost V 4 bases and J 8 bases, with 12 bases left between them. This chain's CDR3 is CATSDQGTGTQYF. The CDR3 DNA reads TGTGCCACCAGTGACCAGGGAACGGGTACGCAGTATTTT.